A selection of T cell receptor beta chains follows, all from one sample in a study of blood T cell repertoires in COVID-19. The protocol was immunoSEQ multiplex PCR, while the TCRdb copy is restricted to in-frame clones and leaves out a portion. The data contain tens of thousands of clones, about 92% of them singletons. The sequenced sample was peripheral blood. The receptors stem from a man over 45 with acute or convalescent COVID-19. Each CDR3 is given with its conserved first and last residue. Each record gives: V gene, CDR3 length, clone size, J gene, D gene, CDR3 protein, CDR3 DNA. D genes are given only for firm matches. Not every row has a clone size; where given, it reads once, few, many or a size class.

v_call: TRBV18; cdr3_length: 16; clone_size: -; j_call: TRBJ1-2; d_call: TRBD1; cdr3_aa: CASSPPISGGLGGYTF; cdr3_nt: TGTGCCAGCTCACCACCGATCTCAGGGGGTTTGGGTGGCTACACCTTC
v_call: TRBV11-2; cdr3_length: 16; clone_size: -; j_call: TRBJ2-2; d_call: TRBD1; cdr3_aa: CASSLAQGDSTGELFF; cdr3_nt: TGTGCCAGCAGCTTAGCGCAGGGGGATAGCACCGGGGAGCTGTTTTTT
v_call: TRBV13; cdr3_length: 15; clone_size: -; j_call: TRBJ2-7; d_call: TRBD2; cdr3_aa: CASSPGTSGTHEQYF; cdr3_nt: TGTGCCAGCAGCCCCGGGACTAGCGGGACCCACGAGCAGTACTTC
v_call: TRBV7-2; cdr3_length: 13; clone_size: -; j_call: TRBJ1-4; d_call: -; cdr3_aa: CASSLAGEEKLFF; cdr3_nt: TGTGCCAGCAGCTTAGCCGGGGAGGAAAAACTGTTTTTT
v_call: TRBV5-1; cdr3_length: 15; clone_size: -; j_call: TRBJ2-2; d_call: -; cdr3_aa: CASSLGTPPTGELFF; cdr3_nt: TGCGCCAGCAGCCTAGGGACACCCCCCACCGGGGAGCTGTTTTTT
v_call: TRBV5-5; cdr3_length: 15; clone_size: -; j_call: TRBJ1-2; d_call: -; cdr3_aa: CASSFNAGSDYGYTF; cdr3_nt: TGTGCCAGCAGCTTCAACGCAGGGTCGGACTATGGCTACACCTTC
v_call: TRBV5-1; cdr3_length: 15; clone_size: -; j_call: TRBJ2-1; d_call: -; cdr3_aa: CASSLEGRNGNEQFF; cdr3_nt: TGCGCCAGCAGCTTGGAGGGGCGCAACGGAAATGAGCAGTTCTTC
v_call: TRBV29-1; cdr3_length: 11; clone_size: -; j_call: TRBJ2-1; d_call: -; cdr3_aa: CSGTVYNEQFF; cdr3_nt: TGCAGCGGGACAGTTTACAATGAGCAGTTCTTC
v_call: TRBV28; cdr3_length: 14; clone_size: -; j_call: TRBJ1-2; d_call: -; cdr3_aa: CASSFVGKSYGYTF; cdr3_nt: TGTGCCAGCAGTTTTGTTGGCAAATCCTATGGCTACACCTTC
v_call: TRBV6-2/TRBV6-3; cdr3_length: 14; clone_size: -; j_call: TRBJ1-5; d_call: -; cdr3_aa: CASSSGDSNQPQHF; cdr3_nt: TGTGCCAGCAGTTCCGGTGATAGCAATCAGCCCCAGCATTTT
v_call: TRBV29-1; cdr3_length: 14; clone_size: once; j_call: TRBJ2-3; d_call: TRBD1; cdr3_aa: CSVSTYTGADTQYF; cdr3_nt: TGCAGCGTCTCAACCTACACAGGGGCGGATACGCAGTATTTT
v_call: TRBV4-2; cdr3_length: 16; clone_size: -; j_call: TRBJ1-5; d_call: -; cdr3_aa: CASSQVMGPGGQPQHF; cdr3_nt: TGTGCCAGCAGCCAAGTAATGGGGCCGGGGGGACAGCCCCAGCATTTT
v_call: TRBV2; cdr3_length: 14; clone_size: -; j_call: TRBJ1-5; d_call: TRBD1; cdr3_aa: CASKAQGNQQPQHF; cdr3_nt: TGTGCCAGCAAAGCACAGGGGAATCAGCAGCCCCAGCATTTT
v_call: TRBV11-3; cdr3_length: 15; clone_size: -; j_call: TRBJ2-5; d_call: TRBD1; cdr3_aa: CASSPGQGSQETQYF; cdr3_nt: TGTGCCAGCAGCCCAGGACAGGGGAGTCAAGAGACCCAGTACTTC
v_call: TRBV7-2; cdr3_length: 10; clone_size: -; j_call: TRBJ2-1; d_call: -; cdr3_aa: CASGHNEQFF; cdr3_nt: TGTGCCAGCGGGCACAATGAGCAGTTCTTC
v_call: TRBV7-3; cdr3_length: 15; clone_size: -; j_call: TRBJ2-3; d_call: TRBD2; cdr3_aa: CASSTQGLSTDTQYF; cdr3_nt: TGTGCCAGCAGCACTCAGGGACTAAGCACAGATACGCAGTATTTT
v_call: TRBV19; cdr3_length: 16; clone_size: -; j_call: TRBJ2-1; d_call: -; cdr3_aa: CASSIDSSQFYNEQFF; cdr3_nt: TGTGCCAGTAGTATAGATAGCAGCCAATTCTACAATGAGCAGTTCTTC
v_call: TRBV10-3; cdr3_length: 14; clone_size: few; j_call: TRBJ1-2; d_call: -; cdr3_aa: CAISEAGANYGYTF; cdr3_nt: TGTGCCATCAGTGAGGCGGGGGCTAACTATGGCTACACCTTC
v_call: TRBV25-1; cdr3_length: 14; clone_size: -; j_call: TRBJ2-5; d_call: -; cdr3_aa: CASSDTDWAETQYF; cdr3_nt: TGTGCCAGCAGTGATACAGATTGGGCAGAGACCCAGTACTTC
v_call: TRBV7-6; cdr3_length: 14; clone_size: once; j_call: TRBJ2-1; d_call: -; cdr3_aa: CASSPTGSYNEQFF; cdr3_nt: TGTGCCAGCAGCCCTACCGGGAGCTACAATGAGCAGTTCTTC
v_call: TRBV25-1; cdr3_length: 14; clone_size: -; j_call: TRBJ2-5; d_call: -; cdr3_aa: CASSVTGAQETQYF; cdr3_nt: TGTGCCAGCAGTGTTACTGGGGCCCAAGAGACCCAGTACTTC
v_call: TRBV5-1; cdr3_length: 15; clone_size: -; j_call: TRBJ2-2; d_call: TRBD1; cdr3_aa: CASSFTGANTGELFF; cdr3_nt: TGCGCCAGCAGCTTTACAGGGGCCAACACCGGGGAGCTGTTTTTT
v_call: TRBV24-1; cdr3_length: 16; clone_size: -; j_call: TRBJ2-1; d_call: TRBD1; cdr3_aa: CATSDSTSGQGNEQFF; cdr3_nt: TGTGCCACCAGTGACTCTACCTCCGGACAGGGCAATGAGCAGTTCTTC
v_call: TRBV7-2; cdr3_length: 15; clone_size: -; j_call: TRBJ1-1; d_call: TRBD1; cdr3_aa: CASSSRQGMNTEAFF; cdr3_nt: TGTGCCAGCAGCTCAAGACAGGGGATGAACACTGAAGCTTTCTTT
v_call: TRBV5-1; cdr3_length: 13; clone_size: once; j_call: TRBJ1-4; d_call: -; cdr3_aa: CASSGGGNEKLFF; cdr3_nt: TGCGCCAGCAGCGGCGGGGGTAATGAAAAACTGTTTTTT
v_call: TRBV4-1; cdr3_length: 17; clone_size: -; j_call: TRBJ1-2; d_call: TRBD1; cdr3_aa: CASSQEPDRGRGYGYTF; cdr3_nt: TGCGCCAGCAGCCAAGAGCCTGACAGGGGAAGGGGCTATGGCTACACCTTC
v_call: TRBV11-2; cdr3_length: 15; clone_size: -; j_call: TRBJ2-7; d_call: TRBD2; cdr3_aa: CASSLALLGGREQYF; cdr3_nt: TGTGCCAGCAGCTTAGCCTTACTGGGGGGGAGGGAGCAGTACTTC
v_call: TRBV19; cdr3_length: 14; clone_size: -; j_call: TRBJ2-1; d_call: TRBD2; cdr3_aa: CASSQTSGSDEQFF; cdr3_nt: TGTGCCAGTAGTCAGACTAGCGGGAGCGATGAGCAGTTCTTC
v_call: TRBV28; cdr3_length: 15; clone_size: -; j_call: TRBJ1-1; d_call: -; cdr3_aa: CASSRPRVSSTEAFF; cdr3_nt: TGTGCCAGCAGCCGACCTCGGGTGTCGAGCACTGAAGCTTTCTTT
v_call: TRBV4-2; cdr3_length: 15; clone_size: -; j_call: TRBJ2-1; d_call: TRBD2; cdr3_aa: CASSQTGTSRGEQFF; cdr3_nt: TGTGCCAGCAGCCAAACCGGGACTAGTAGGGGGGAGCAGTTCTTC
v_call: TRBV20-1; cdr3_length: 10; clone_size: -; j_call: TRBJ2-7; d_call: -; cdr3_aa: CSARGGEQYF; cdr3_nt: TGCAGTGCTAGGGGAGGCGAGCAGTACTTC
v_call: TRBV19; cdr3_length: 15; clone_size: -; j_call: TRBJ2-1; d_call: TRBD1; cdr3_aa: CASSIERQGAYEQFF; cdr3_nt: TGTGCCAGTAGTATAGAGCGACAGGGGGCGTATGAGCAGTTCTTC
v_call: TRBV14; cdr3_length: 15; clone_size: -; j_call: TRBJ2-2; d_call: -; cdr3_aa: CASSSISQNTGELFF; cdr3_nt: TGTGCCAGCAGCTCGATCAGTCAAAATACCGGGGAGCTGTTTTTT
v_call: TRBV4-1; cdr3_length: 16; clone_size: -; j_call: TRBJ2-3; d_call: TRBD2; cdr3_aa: CASSQVLAGEGNTQYF; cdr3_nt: TGCGCCAGCAGCCAAGTTCTAGCGGGAGAAGGAAATACGCAGTATTTT
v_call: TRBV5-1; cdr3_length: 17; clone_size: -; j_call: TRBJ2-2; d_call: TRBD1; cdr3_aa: CASSSTGTGRNTGELFF; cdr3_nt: TGCGCCAGCAGCTCCACCGGGACAGGGAGGAACACCGGGGAGCTGTTTTTT
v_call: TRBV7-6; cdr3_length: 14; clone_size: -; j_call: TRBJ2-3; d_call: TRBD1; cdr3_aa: CASSPDRAKDTQYF; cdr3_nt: TGTGCCAGCAGCCCGGACAGGGCAAAAGATACGCAGTATTTT
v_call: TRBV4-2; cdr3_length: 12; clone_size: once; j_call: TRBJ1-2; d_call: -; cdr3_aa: CASSQDRFGYTF; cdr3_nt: TGTGCCAGCAGCCAAGATCGTTTCGGCTACACCTTC
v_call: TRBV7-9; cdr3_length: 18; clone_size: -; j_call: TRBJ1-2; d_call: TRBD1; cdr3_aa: CASSSMRRDRDANYGYTF; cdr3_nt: TGTGCCAGCAGCTCCATGCGCCGGGACAGAGATGCCAACTATGGCTACACCTTC
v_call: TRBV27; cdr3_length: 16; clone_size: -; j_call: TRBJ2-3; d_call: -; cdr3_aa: CASSSGWAATPDTQYF; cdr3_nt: TGTGCCAGCAGCTCAGGGTGGGCCGCTACCCCAGATACGCAGTATTTT
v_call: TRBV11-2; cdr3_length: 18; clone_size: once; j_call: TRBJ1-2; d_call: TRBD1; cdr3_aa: CASSPFIHQRQGEGGYTF; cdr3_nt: TGTGCCAGCAGCCCATTCATACACCAACGACAGGGGGAGGGTGGCTACACCTTC
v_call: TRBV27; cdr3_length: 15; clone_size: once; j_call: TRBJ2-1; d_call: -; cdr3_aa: CASSLWAGWYNEQFF; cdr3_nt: TGTGCCAGCAGTTTATGGGCAGGGTGGTACAATGAGCAGTTCTTC
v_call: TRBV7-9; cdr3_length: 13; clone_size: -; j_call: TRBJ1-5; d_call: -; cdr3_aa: CASNRESHQPQHF; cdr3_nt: TGTGCCAGCAACAGGGAGAGTCATCAGCCCCAGCATTTT
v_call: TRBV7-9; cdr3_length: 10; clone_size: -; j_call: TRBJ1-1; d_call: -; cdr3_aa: CASSFSEAFF; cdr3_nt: TGTGCCAGCAGCTTCTCTGAAGCTTTCTTT
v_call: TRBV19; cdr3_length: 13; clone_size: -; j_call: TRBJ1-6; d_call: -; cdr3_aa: CASRWYGDSPLHF; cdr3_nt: TGTGCCAGTCGGTGGTACGGGGATTCACCCCTCCACTTT
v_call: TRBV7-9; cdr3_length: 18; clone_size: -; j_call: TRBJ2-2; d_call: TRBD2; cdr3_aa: CASSSGVAGVRNTGELFF; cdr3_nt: TGTGCCAGCAGCTCCGGGGTAGCGGGAGTCCGAAACACCGGGGAGCTGTTTTTT
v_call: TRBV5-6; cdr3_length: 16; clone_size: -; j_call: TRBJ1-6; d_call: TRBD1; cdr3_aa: CASSLAGTGPNSPLHF; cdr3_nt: TGTGCCAGCAGCTTGGCCGGGACAGGGCCGAATTCACCCCTCCACTTT